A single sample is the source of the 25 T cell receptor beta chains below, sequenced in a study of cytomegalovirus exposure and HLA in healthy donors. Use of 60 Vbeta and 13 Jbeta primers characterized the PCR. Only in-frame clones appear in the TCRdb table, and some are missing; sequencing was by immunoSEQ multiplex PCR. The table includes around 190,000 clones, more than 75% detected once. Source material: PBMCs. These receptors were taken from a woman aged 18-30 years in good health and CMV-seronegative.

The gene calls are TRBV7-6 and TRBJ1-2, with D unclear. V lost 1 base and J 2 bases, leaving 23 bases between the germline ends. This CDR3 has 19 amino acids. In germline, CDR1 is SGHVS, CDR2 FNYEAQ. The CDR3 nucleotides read TGTGCCAGCAGCTTAGAGGCCGGCCTGCTAGCCGGCCCCAACTATGGCTACACCTTC. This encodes CASSLEAGLLAGPNYGYTF.

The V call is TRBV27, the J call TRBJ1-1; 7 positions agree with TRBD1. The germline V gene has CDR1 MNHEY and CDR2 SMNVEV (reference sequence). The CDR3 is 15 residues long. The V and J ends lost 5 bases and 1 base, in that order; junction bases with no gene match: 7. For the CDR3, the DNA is TGTGCCAGCAGTCCCGCGACAGGGTGGAACACTGAAGCTTTCTTT. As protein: CASSPATGWNTEAFF.

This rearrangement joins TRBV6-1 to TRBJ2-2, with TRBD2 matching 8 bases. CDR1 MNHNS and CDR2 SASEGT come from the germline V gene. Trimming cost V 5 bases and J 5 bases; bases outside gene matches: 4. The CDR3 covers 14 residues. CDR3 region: CASSPRGGTGELFF. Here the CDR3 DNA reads TGTGCCAGCAGTCCCCGGGGGGGTACCGGGGAGCTGTTTTTT.

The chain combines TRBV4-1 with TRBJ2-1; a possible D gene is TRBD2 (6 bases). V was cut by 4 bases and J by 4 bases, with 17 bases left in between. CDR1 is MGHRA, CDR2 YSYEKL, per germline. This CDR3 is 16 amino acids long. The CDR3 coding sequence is TGCGCCAGCAGCCCACCCGTGCGGGGAGTGTACAATGAGCAGTTCTTC. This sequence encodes CASSPPVRGVYNEQFF.

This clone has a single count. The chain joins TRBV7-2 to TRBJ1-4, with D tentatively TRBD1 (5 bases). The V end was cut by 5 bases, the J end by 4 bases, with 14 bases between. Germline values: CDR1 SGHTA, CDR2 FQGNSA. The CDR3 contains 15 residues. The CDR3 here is CASSPGFGRNEKLFF. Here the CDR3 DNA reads TGTGCCAGCAGCCCAGGGTTCGGGCGTAATGAAAAACTGTTTTTT.

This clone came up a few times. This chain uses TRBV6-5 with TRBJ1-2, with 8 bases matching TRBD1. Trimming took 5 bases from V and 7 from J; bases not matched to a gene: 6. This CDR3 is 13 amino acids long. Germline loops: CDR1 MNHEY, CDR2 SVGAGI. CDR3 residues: CASSQSGGVGYTF. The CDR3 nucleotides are TGTGCCAGCAGTCAATCAGGGGGCGTTGGCTACACCTTC.

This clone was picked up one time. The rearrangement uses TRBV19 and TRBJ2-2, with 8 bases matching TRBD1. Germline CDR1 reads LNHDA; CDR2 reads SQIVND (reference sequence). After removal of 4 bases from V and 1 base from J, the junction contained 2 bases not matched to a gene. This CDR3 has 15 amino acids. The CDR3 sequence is CASSTGQGNTGELFF. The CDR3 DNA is TGTGCCAGTAGTACCGGACAGGGGAACACCGGGGAGCTGTTTTTT.

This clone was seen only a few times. This CDR3 is CASDSEIHEKLFF. CDR3 bases: TGTGCCAGCGACAGCGAGATTCATGAAAAACTGTTTTTT. The chain recombines TRBV30 with TRBJ1-4, with TRBD1 as a possible D gene (5 bases). The CDR3 contains 13 residues. Germline loops: CDR1 GTSNPN, CDR2 SVGIG (reference sequence). Trimming took 8 bases from V and 6 from J, leaving 16 bases between them.

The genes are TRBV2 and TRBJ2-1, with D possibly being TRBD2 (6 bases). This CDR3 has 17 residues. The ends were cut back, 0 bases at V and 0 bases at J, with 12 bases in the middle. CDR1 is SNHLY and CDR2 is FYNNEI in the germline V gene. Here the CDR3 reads CASSEALGTPSYNEQFF. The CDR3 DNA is TGTGCCAGCAGTGAAGCGCTTGGGACTCCCTCCTACAATGAGCAGTTCTTC.

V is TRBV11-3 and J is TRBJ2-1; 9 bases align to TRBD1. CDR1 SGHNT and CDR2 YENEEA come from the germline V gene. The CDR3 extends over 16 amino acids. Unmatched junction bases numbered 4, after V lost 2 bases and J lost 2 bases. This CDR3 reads CASSLTGTGPYNEQFF. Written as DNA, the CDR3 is TGTGCCAGCAGCTTAACCGGGACAGGGCCCTACAATGAGCAGTTCTTC.

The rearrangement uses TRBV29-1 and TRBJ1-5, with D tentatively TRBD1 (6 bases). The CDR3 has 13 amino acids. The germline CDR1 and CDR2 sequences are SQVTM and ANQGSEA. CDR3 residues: CRLLGGDVQPQHF. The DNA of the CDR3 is TGCAGACTTCTAGGGGGGGACGTTCAGCCCCAGCATTTT.

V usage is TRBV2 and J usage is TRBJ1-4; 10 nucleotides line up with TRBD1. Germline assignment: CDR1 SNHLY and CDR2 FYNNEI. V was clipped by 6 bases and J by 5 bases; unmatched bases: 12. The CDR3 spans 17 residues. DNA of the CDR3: TGTGCCAGCAGGCTAACACCGGGACAGGGGAACAATGAAAAACTGTTTTTT. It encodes CASRLTPGQGNNEKLFF.

The CDR3, as DNA: TGTGCCAGTAGTATAGCGGACTTCGCCACGAATGAGCAGTTCTTC. Protein product: CASSIADFATNEQFF. The chain recombines TRBV19 with TRBJ2-1; a possible D gene is TRBD2 (5 bases). The V end lost 1 base, the J end lost 7 bases, and 14 bases lay between the germline ends. Germline V CDR1 and CDR2: LNHDA, SQIVND (reference sequence). This CDR3 is built from 15 residues.

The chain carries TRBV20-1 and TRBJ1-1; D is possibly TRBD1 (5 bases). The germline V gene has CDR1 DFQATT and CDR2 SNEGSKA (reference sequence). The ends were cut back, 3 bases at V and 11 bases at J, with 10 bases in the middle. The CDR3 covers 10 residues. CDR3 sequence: CSASMGRAFF. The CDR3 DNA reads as TGCAGTGCTAGCATGGGGCGGGCTTTCTTT.

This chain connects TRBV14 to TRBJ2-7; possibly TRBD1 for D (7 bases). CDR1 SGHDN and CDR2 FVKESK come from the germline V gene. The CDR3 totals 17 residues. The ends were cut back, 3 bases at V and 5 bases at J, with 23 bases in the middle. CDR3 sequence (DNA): TGTGCCAGCAGCCAGATTAGGAGGGGGCTCCCCGTGAACGAGCAGTACTTC. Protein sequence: CASSQIRRGLPVNEQYF. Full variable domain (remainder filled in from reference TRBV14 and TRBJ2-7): EAGVTQFPSHSVIEKGQTVTLRCDPISGHDNLYWYRRVMGKEIKFLLHFVKESKQDESGMPNNRFLAERTGGTYSTLKVQPAELEDSGVYFCASSQIRRGLPVNEQYFGPGTRLTVT.

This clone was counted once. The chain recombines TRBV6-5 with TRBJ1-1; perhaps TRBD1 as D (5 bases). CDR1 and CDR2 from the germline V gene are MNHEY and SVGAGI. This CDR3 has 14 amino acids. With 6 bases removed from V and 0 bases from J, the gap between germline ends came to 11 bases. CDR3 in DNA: TGTGCCAGCAGACAGGCTCGTTTGAACACTGAAGCTTTCTTT. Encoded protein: CASRQARLNTEAFF.

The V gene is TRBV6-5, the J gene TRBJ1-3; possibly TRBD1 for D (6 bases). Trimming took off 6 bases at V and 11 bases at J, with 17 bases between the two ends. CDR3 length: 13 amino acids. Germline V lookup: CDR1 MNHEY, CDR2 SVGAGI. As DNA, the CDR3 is TGTGCCAGCAGGGTTGGCAGGGGAGATCCCATATATTTT. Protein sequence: CASRVGRGDPIYF.

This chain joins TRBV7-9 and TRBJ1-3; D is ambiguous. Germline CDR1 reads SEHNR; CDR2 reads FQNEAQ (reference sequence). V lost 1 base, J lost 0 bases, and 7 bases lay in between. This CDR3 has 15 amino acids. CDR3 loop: CASSLGKSSGNTIYF. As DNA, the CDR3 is TGTGCCAGCAGCTTAGGAAAGAGCTCTGGAAACACCATATATTTT.

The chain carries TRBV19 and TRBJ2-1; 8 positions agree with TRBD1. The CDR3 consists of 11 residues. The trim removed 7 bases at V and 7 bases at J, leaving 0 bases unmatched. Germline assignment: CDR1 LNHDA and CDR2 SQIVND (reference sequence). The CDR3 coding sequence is TGTGCCAGTAACAGGGGGAATGAGCAGTTCTTC. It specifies CASNRGNEQFF.

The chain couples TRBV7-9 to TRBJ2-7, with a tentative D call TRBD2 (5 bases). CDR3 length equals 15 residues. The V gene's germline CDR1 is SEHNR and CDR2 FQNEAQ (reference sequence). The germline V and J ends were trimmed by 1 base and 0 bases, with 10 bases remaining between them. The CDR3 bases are TGTGCCAGCAGCTTAGGCAGGAGGAGCTCCTACGAGCAGTACTTC. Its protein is CASSLGRRSSYEQYF. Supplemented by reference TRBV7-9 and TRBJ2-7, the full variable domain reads DTGVSQNPRHKITKRGQNVTFRCDPISEHNRLYWYRQTLGQGPEFLTYFQNEAQLEKSRLLSDRFSAERPKGSFSTLEIQRTEQGDSAMYLCASSLGRRSSYEQYFGPGTRLTVT.

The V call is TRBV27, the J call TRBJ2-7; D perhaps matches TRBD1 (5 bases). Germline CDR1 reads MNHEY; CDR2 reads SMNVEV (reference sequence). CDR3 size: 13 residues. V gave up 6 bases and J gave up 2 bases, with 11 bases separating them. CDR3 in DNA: TGTGCCAGCAGATCGCTAGGGGCCTACGAGCAGTACTTC. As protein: CASRSLGAYEQYF.

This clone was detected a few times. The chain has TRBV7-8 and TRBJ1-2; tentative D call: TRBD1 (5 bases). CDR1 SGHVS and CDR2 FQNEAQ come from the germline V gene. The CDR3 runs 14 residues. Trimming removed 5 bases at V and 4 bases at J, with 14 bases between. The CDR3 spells CASSGGGDFYGYTF. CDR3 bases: TGTGCCAGCAGCGGGGGGGGTGATTTCTATGGCTACACCTTC.

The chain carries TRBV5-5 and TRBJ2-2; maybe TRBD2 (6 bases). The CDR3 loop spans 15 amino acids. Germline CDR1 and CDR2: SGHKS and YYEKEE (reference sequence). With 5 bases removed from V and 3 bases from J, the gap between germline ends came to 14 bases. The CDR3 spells CASRRGPSDTGELFF. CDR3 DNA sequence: TGTGCCAGCAGGCGGGGCCCTTCGGACACCGGGGAGCTGTTTTTT.

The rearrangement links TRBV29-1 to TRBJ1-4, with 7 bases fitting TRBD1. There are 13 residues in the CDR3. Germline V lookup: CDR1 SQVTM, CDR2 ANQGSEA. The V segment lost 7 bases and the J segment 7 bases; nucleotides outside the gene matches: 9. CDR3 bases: TGCAGCGCAGAAGGGGGCCCGGGTGAAAAACTGTTTTTT. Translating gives CSAEGGPGEKLFF. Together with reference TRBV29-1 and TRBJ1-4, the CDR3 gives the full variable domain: SAVISQKPSRDICQRGTSLTIQCQVDSQVTMMFWYRQQPGQSLTLIATANQGSEATYESGFVIDKFPISRPNLTFSTLTVSNMSPEDSSIYLCSAEGGPGEKLFFGSGTQLSVL.

CDR3 sequence reads: CAWSVARTGGSYEQYF. In DNA form, the CDR3 reads TGTGCCTGGAGTGTAGCGCGGACAGGGGGCTCCTACGAGCAGTACTTC. This chain joins TRBV30 and TRBJ2-7; 10 bases fit TRBD1. Looked up from germline, CDR1 is GTSNPN and CDR2 is SVGIG (reference sequence). V trimming: 0 bases; J trimming: 0 bases; junction bases outside the gene matches: 5. This CDR3 is 16 amino acids long.